This T cell receptor beta chain was sequenced in a study of cytomegalovirus exposure and HLA in healthy donors. The wider study: In a later analysis, it was reported that the 90 to 150 validation repertoires had been produced on the same platform as the 700 or so repertoires belonging to the first cohort. General study findings and limits: In a later analysis, first-cohort TCR clusters were found to tend to co-occur in the approximately 120 validation repertoires.

To note about this clone: The antigen is unknown.

Here immunoSEQ multiplex PCR was the method, and the copy in TCRdb shows in-frame clones only, minus some. The sample lists roughly 98,000 clones; about 90% were seen once. This CDR3 has 12 residues. Germline V gene lookup returns CDR1 SQVTM and CDR2 ANQGSEA. V was shortened by 3 bases and J by 4 bases, with 9 bases between the two germline ends. The clonotype was recovered from a man aged 18-30 years in good health and CMV-seropositive. The chain recombines TRBV29-1 with TRBJ1-2; D call uncertain. The sample taken for sequencing was PBMCs. The CDR3 DNA follows: TGCAGCGTTGAGGCAGTCTCCTATGGCTACACCTTC. It encodes CSVEAVSYGYTF.